This T cell receptor (beta chain) was sequenced for a study of T cells in Graves' hyperthyroidism and ophthalmopathy. Researchers barred patients who had uncontrolled infection, other autoimmune disease, pregnancy or lactation. A roughly 10 ml volume of fresh peripheral blood provided the PBMCs. There were TCR beta CDR3 regions amplified from RNA transcripts. The primer set for the first-round RT-PCR of the TCR CDR3 was HTBI. In TCRdb, the multiplex PCR reads were re-called with MiXCR into one record per CDR3 protein. The table lists under 550,000 distinct CDR3 sequences, just under 20% of them singletons. Per the germline V gene, CDR1 is DFQATT and CDR2 is SNEGSKA (reference sequence). CDR3 length: 16 amino acids. V gave up 2 bases and J gave up 6 bases; unmatched junction bases: 9. Turning to this clonotype: What it binds is not known.

Study results and limitations: In blood, most of the thyroid clonotypes expanded above 0.001 were also present.

What was sequenced was blood. The sequence was collected from a man in his forties with Graves' ophthalmopathy. The V gene is TRBV20-1, the J gene TRBJ2-1; 11 bases are a match to TRBD2. The CDR3 coding sequence is TGCAGTGCTAGATTAGCGGGGGGGGTCTTCTCCAATGAGCAGTTCTTC. As protein: CSARLAGGVFSNEQFF.